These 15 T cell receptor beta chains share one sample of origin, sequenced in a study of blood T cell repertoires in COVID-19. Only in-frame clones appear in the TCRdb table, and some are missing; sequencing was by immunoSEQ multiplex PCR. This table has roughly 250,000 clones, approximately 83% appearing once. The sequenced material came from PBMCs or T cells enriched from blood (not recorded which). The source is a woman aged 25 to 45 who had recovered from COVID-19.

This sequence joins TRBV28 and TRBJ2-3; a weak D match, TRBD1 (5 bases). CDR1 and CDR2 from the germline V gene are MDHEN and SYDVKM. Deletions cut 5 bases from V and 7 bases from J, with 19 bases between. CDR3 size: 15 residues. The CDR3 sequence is CASSGSFGRAYTQYF. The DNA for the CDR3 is TGTGCCAGCAGTGGTTCATTTGGCAGGGCATATACGCAGTATTTT.

CDR3 residues: CASSQNSLGQASPRNTEAFF. As DNA, the CDR3 is TGTGCCAGCAGCCAAAACTCTCTCGGACAGGCAAGCCCACGGAACACTGAAGCTTTCTTT. The rearrangement uses TRBV11-3 and TRBJ1-1, with 7 bases fitting TRBD1. Germline V gives CDR1 SGHNT, CDR2 YENEEA. V dropped 5 bases and J dropped 1; count of bases not matched to a gene: 22. The CDR3 has 20 amino acids.

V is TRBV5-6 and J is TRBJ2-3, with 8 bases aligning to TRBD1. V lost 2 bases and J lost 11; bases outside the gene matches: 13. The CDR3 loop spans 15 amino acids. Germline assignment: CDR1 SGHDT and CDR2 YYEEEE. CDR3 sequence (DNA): TGTGCCAGCAGCTTCCCCGGCAGGGGGCGCCATCGGCAGTATTTT. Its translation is CASSFPGRGRHRQYF.

CDR3 sequence reads: CATSDLQSNQPQHF. CDR3 nucleotides: TGTGCCACCAGTGATCTACAGAGCAATCAGCCCCAGCATTTT. The chain has TRBV24-1 and TRBJ1-5, with D unresolved. Germline V gene lookup returns CDR1 KGHDR and CDR2 SFDVKD. With 3 bases removed from V and 1 base from J, the gap between germline ends came to 6 bases. The CDR3 is 14 residues long.

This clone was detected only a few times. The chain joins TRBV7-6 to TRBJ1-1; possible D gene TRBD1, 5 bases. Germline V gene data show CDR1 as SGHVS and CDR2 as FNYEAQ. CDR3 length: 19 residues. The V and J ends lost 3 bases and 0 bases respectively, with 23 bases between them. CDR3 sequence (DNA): TGTGCCAGCAGCTTTGGCCCAGGGACTTCGAGCTACATGAACACTGAAGCTTTCTTT. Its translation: CASSFGPGTSSYMNTEAFF. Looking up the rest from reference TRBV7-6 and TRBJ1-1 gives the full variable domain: GAGVSQSPRYKVTKRGQDVALRCDPISGHVSLYWYRQALGQGPEFLTYFNYEAQQDKSGLPNDRFSAERPEGSISTLTIQRTEQRDSAMYRCASSFGPGTSSYMNTEAFFGQGTRLTVV.

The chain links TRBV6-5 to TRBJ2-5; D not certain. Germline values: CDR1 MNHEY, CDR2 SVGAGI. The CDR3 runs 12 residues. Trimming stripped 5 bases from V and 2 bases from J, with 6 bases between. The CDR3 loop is CASSLVQETQYF. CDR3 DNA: TGTGCCAGCAGTCTAGTTCAAGAGACCCAGTACTTC.

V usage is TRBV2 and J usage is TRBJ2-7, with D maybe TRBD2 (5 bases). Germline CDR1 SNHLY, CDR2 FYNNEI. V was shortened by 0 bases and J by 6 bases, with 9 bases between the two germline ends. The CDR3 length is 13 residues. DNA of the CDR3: TGTGCCAGCAGTGAAGCCAGAGAGGGCGAGCAGTACTTC. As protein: CASSEAREGEQYF. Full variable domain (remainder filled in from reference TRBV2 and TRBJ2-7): EPEVTQTPSHQVTQMGQEVILRCVPISNHLYFYWYRQILGQKVEFLVSFYNNEISEKSEIFDDQFSVERPDGSNFTLKIRSTKLEDSAMYFCASSEAREGEQYFGPGTRLTVT.

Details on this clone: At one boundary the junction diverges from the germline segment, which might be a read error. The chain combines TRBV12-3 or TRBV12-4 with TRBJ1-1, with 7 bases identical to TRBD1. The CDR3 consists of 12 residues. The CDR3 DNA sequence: TGTGCCAGCAGTTTAGGTTTGACAGGGTACCTCTTT. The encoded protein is CASSLGLTGYLF.

CDR3 residues: CASSLSPGQGASRQYF. The CDR3 nucleotides read TGTGCCAGCAGCTTATCCCCGGGACAGGGGGCGTCTCGACAGTACTTC. V usage is TRBV7-2 and J usage is TRBJ2-7; TRBD1 aligns across 12 bases. CDR3 length: 16 residues. Germline CDR1 reads SGHTA; CDR2 reads FQGNSA. V dropped 2 bases and J dropped 10; count of bases not matched to a gene: 12.

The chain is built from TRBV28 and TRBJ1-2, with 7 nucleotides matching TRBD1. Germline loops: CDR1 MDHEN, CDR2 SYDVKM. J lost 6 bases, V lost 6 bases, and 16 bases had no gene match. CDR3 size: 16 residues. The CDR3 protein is CASSTIRGTVGDGYTF. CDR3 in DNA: TGTGCCAGCAGCACCATCAGAGGGACAGTGGGAGATGGCTACACCTTC.

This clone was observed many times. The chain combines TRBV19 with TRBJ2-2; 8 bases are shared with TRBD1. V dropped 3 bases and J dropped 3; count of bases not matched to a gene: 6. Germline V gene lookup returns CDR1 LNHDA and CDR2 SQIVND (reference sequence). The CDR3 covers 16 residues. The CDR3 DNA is TGTGCCAGTAGTATCACAGGGGGTACTTACACCGGGGAGCTGTTTTTT. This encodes CASSITGGTYTGELFF.

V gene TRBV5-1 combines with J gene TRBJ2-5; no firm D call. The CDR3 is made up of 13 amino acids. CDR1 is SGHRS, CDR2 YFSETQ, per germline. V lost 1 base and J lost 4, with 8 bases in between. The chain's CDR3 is CASSLRPLETQYF. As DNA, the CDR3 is TGCGCCAGCAGCTTGCGTCCTTTAGAGACCCAGTACTTC.

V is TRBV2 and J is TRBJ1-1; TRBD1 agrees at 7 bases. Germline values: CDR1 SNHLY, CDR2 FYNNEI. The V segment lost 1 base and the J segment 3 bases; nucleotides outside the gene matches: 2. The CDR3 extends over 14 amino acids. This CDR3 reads CASSEGTGDTEAFF. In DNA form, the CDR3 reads TGTGCCAGCAGTGAAGGGACAGGAGACACTGAAGCTTTCTTT.

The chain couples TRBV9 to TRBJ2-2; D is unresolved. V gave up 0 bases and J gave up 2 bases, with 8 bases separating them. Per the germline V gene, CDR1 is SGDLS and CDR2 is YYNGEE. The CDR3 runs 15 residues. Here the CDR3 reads CASSVVIDNTGELFF. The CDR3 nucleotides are TGTGCCAGCAGCGTAGTAATAGATAACACCGGGGAGCTGTTTTTT.

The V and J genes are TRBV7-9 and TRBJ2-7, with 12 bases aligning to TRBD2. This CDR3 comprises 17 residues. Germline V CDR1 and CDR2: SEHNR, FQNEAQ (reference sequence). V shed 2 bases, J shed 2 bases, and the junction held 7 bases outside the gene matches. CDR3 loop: CASSLRLAGGNTYEQYF. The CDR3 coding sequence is TGTGCCAGCAGCTTACGTCTAGCGGGGGGGAATACCTACGAGCAGTACTTC.